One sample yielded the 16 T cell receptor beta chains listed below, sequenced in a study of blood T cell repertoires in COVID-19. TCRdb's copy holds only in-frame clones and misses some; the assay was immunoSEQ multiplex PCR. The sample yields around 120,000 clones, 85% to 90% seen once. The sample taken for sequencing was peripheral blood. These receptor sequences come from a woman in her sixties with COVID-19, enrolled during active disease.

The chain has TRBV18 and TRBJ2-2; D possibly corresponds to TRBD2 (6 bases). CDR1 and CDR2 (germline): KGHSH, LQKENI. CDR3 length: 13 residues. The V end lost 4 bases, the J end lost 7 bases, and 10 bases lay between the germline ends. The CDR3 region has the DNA TGTGCCAGCTCACTTTACGGGAGCGGGGAGCTGTTTTTT. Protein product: CASSLYGSGELFF.

As DNA, the CDR3 is TGCAGTGCTAGTAAGGCAGGGCGGTACGAGCAGTACTTC. Protein: CSASKAGRYEQYF. V gene TRBV20-1 combines with J gene TRBJ2-7; maybe TRBD1 (5 bases). This CDR3 is 13 amino acids long. Germline lookup yields CDR1 DFQATT and CDR2 SNEGSKA (reference sequence). V lost 3 bases, J lost 4 bases, and 13 bases lay in between.

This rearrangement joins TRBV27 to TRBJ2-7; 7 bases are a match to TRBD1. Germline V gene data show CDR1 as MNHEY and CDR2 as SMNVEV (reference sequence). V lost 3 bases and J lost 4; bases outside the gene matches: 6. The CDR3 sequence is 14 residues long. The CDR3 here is CASSLTGQGYEQYF. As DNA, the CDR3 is TGTGCCAGCAGTTTGACAGGGCAGGGGTACGAGCAGTACTTC.

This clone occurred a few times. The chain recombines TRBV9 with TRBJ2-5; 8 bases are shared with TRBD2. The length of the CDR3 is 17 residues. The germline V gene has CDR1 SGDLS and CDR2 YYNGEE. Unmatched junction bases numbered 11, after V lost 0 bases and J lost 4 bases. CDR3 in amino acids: CASSVGPSGWVRETQYF. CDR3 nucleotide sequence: TGTGCCAGCAGCGTAGGGCCTAGCGGGTGGGTAAGAGAGACCCAGTACTTC.

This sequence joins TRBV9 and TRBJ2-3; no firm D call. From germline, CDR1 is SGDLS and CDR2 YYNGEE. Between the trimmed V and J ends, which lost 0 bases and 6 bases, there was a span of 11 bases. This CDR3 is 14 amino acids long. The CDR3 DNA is TGTGCCAGCAGCGTAGGGTCCACCGCGGATACGCAGTATTTT. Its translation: CASSVGSTADTQYF.

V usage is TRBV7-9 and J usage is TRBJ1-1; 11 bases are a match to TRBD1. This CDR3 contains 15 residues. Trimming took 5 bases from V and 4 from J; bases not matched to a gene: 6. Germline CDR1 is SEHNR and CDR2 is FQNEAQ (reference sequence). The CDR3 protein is CASSISGTGGTEAFF. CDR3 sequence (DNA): TGTGCCAGCAGCATAAGCGGGACAGGGGGCACTGAAGCTTTCTTT.

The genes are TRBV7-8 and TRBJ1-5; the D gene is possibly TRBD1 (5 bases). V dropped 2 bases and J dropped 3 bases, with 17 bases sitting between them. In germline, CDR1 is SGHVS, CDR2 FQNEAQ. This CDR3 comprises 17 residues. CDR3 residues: CASSLTVSRVVNQPQHF. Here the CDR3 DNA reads TGTGCCAGCAGCTTAACAGTTTCCAGGGTTGTCAATCAGCCCCAGCATTTT.

The CDR3 protein is CASSLSRVNTGELFF. The CDR3, as DNA: TGTGCCAGCAGCTTGAGTAGAGTGAACACCGGGGAGCTGTTTTTT. V usage is TRBV7-3 and J usage is TRBJ2-2; D uncertain. The V and J ends lost 3 bases and 1 base respectively, with 9 bases between them. Germline V gene data show CDR1 as SGHTA and CDR2 as FQGTGA. The CDR3 is 15 amino acids.

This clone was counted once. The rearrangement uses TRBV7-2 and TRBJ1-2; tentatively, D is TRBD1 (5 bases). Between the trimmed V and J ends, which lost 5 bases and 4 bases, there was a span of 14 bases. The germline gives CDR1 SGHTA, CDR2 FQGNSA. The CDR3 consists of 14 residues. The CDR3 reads CASSPSTDFYGYTF. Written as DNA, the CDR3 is TGTGCCAGCAGCCCCTCGACAGATTTCTATGGCTACACCTTC.

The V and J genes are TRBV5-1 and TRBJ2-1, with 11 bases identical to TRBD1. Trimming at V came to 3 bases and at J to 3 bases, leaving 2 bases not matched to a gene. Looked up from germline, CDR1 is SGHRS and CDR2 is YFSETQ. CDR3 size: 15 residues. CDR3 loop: CASSWGQGVYNEQFF. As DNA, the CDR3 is TGCGCCAGCAGCTGGGGACAGGGGGTCTACAATGAGCAGTTCTTC.

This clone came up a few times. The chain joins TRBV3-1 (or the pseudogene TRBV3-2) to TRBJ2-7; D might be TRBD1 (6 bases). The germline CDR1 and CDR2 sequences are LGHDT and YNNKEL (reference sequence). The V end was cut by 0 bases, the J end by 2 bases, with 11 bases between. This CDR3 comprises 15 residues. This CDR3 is CASSQDTTGAYEQYF. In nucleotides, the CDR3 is TGTGCCAGCAGCCAAGACACGACAGGCGCCTACGAGCAGTACTTC.

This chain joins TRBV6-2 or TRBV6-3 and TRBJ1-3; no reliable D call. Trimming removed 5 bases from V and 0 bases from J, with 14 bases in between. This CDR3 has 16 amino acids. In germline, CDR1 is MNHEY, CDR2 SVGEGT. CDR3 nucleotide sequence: TGTGCCAGCAGTCAACGGAGCGGAATCTCTGGAAACACCATATATTTT. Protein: CASSQRSGISGNTIYF.

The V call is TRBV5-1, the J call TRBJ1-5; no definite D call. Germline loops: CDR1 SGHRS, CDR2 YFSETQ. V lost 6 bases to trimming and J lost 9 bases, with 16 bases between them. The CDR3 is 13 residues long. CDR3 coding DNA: TGCGCCAGCAAGGAGGACCCGAACGGGCCCCAGCATTTT. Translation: CASKEDPNGPQHF.

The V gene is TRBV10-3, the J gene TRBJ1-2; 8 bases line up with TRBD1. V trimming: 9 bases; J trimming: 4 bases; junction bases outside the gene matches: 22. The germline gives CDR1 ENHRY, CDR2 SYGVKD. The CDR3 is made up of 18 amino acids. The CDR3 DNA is TGTGCCATACGAGGCTCCCACGGATTAAAACAGGGGGTCTATGGCTACACCTTC. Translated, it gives CAIRGSHGLKQGVYGYTF.

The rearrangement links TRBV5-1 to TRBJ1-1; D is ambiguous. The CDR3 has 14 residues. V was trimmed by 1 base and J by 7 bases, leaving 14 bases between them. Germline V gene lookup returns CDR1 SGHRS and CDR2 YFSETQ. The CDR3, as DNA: TGCGCCAGCAGCTTGTCGGTTTCTACGGGTGAAGCTTTCTTT. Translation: CASSLSVSTGEAFF.

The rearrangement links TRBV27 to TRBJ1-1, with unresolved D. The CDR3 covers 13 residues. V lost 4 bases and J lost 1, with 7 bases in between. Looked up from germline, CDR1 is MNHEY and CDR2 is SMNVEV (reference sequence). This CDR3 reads CASSSTQNTEAFF. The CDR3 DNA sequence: TGTGCCAGCAGTTCCACACAGAACACTGAAGCTTTCTTT.